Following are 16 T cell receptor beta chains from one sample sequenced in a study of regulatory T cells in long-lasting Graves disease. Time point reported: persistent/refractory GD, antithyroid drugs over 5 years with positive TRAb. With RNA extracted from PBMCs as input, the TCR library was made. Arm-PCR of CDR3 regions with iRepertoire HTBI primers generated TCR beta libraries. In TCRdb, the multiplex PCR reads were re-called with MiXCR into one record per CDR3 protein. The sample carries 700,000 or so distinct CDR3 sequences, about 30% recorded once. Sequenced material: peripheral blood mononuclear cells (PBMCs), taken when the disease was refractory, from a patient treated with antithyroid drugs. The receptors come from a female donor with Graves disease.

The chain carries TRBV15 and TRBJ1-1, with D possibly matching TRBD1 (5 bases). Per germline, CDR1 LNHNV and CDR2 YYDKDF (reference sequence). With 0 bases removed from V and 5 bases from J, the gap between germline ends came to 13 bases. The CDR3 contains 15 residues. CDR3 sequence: CATSRDPRGTTEAFF. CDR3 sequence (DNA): TGTGCCACCAGCAGAGACCCCCGTGGGACTACTGAAGCTTTCTTT.

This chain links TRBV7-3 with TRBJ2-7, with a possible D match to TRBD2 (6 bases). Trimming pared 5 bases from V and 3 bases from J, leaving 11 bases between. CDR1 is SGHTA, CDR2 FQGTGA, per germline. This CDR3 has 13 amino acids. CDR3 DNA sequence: TGTGCCAGCAGCCCTAGACTAGGCTACGAGCAGTACTTC. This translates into CASSPRLGYEQYF.

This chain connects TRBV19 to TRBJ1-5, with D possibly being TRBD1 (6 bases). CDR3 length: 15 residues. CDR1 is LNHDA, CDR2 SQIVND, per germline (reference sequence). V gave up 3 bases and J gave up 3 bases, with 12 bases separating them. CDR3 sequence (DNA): TGTGCCAGTAGTATGAAGGGGGGGATCAATCAGCCCCAGCATTTT. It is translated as CASSMKGGINQPQHF.

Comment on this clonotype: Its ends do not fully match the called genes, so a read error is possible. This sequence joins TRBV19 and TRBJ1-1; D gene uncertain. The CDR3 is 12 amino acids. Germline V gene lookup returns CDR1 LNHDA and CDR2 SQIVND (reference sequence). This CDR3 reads CASSRRETEAFF. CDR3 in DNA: TGTGCCAGTAGTCGTAGAGAAACTGAGGCTTTCTTT.

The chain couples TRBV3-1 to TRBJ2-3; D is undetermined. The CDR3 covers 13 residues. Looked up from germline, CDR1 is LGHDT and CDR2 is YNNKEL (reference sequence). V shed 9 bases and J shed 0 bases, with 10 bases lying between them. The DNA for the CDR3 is TGTGCCAGTGCTAGGATGAGCACAGATACGCAGTATTTT. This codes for CASARMSTDTQYF.

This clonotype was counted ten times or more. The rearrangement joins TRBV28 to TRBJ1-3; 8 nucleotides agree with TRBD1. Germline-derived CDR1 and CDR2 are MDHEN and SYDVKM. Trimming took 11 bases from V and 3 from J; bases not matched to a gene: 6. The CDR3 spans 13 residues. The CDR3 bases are TGTGCCGGGCAGGGGGCGTATGGAAACACCATATATTTT. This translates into CAGQGAYGNTIYF.

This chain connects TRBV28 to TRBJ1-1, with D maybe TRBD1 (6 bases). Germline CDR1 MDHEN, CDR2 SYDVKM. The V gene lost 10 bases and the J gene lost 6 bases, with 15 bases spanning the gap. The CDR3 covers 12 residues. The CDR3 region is CAISTGRAEAFF. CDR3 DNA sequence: TGTGCCATCAGCACAGGGAGGGCTGAAGCTTTCTTT. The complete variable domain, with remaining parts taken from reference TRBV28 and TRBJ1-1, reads DVKVTQSSRYLVKRTGEKVFLECVQDMDHENMFWYRQDPGLGLRLIYFSYDVKMKEKGDIPEGYSVSREKKERFSLILESASTNQTSMYLCAISTGRAEAFFGQGTRLTVV.

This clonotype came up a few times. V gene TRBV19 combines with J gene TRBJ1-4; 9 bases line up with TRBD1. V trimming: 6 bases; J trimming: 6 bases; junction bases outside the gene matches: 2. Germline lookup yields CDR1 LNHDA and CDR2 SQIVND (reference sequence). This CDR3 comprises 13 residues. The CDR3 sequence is CASRRTGDEKLFF. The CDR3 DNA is TGTGCCAGTAGACGGACAGGGGATGAAAAACTGTTTTTT.

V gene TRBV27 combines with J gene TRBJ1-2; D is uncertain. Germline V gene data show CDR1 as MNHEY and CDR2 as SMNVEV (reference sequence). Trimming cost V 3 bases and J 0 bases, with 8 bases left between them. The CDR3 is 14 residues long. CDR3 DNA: TGTGCCAGCAGTTTGTTCGGACCTAACTATGGCTACACCTTC. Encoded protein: CASSLFGPNYGYTF.

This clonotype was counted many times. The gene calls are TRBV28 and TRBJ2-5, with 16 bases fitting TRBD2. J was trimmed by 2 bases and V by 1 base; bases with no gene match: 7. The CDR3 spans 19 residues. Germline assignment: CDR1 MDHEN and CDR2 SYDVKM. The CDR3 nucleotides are TGTGCCAGCAGTTTATATAGGGGACTAGCGGGAGGGTTTCAAGAGACCCAGTACTTC. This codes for CASSLYRGLAGGFQETQYF.

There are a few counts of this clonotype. The CDR3 loop is CASSSLTGGYGGELFF. In nucleotides, the CDR3 is TGTGCCAGCAGCTCATTGACAGGGGGCTATGGCGGGGAGCTGTTTTTT. The rearrangement joins TRBV7-9 to TRBJ2-2, with TRBD1 matching 10 bases. CDR3 length: 16 residues. Germline loops: CDR1 SEHNR, CDR2 FQNEAQ (reference sequence). Trimming at V came to 4 bases and at J to 7 bases, leaving 9 bases not matched to a gene.

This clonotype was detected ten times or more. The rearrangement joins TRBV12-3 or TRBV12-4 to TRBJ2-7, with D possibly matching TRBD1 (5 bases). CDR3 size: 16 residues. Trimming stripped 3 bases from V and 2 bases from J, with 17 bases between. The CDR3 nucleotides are TGTGCCAGCAGTTTTGAAGAACAGGCCAACCCCTACGAGCAGTACTTC. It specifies CASSFEEQANPYEQYF.

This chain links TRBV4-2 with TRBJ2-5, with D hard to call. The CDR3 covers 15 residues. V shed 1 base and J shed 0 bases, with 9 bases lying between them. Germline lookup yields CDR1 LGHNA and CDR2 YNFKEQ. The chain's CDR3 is CASSQGGRNQETQYF. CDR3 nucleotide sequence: TGTGCCAGCAGCCAAGGAGGACGTAACCAAGAGACCCAGTACTTC.

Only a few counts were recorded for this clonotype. The CDR3 reads CASSELGVGNQPQHF. The CDR3 DNA is TGTGCCAGCAGTGAGTTGGGGGTCGGCAATCAGCCCCAGCATTTT. The chain combines TRBV6-1 with TRBJ1-5; weak D call: TRBD1 (5 bases). This CDR3 is 15 amino acids long. The V gene's germline CDR1 is MNHNS and CDR2 SASEGT. Trimming left V 3 bases short and J 2 bases short, with 11 bases between.

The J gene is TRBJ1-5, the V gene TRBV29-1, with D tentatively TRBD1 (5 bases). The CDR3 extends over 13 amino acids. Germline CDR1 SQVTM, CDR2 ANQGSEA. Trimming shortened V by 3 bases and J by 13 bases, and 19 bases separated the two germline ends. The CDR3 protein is CSVEMGQGPKQHF. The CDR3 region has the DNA TGCAGCGTTGAGATGGGGCAGGGTCCCAAACAGCATTTT.

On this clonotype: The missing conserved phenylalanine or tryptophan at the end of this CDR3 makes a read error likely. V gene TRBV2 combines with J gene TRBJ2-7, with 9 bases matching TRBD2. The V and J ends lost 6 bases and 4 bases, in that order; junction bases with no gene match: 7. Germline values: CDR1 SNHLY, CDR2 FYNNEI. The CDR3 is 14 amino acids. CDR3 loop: CASRTGTSFYEQYL. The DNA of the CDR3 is TGTGCCAGCAGGACCGGGACTAGCTTTTACGAGCAGTACCTC.